This record covers a single T cell receptor (beta chain). At the DNA level, this CDR3 is encoded by other sequences in the same sample as well. Patients in Seattle were enrolled during active infection, then followed longitudinally. The protocol was immunoSEQ multiplex PCR, while the TCRdb copy is restricted to in-frame clones and leaves out a portion. The sample lists about 210,000 clones; 84% were seen once. This sample is drawn from a study of blood T cell repertoires in COVID-19. Background on the study: Sites in the United States, Italy and Spain provided acute and convalescent COVID-19 samples. Sources were T cells, B-cell-depleted T cells, or PBMCs; the material itself was cDNA or gDNA.

Input material: peripheral blood. The TCR sequence derives from a woman at least 80 years old with COVID-19, enrolled during active disease.

The CDR3: CASRPRLAGTSYEQYF. The CDR3 DNA is TGTGCCAGCAGACCCCGACTAGCGGGGACCTCCTACGAGCAGTACTTC. The rearrangement links TRBV2 to TRBJ2-7; 11 bases fit TRBD2. The CDR3 runs to 16 residues. The J segment lost 0 bases and the V segment lost 6 bases, leaving 7 bases of the junction unmatched. Germline V gives CDR1 SNHLY, CDR2 FYNNEI.